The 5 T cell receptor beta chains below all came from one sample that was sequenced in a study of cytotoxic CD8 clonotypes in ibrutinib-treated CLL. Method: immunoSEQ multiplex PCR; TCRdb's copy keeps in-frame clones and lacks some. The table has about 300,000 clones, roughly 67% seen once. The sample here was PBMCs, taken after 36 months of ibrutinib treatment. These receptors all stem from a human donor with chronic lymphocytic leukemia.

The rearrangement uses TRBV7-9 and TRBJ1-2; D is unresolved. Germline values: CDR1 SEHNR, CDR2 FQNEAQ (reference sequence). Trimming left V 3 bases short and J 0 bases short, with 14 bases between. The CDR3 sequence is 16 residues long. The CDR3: CASSFSDSWPNYGYTF. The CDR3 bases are TGTGCCAGCAGCTTTTCCGACTCCTGGCCTAACTATGGCTACACCTTC.

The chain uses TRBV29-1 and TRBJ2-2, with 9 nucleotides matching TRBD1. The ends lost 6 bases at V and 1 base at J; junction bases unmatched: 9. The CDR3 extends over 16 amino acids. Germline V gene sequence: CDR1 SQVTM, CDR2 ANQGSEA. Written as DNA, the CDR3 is TGCAGCGTCCCGGGACAGGGACCCCTGAACACCGGGGAGCTGTTTTTT. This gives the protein CSVPGQGPLNTGELFF.

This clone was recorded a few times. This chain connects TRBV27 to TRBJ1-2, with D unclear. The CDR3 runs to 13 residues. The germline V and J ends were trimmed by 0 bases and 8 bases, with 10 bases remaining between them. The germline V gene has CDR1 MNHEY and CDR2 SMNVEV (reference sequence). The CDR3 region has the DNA TGTGCCAGCAGTTTATCCTCAGTATACGGCTACACCTTC. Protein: CASSLSSVYGYTF.

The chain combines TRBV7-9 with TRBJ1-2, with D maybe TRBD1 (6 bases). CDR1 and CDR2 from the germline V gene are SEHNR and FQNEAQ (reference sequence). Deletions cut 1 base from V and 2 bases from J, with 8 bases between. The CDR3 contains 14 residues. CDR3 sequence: CASSLVGGNYGYTF. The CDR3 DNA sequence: TGTGCCAGCAGCTTAGTCGGGGGCAACTATGGCTACACCTTC.

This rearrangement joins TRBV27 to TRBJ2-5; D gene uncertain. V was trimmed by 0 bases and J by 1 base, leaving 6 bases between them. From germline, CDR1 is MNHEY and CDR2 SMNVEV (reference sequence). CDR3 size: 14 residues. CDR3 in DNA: TGTGCCAGCAGTTTATCTTTTCCCCAAGAGACCCAGTACTTC. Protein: CASSLSFPQETQYF.